The 28 T cell receptor beta chains listed next were all sequenced from one sample in a study of cytotoxic CD8 clonotypes in ibrutinib-treated CLL. Sequencing was performed with immunoSEQ multiplex PCR; in TCRdb, only in-frame clones are kept and a portion is missing. The repertoire consists of nearly 300,000 clones, with 65% to 85% occurring once and the leading ten covering roughly 6%. Sequencing was performed on PBMCs, taken at disease progression, from a patient treated with ibrutinib. The receptors originated from a human donor with chronic lymphocytic leukemia.

Note on this clone: The sample contains more than one DNA sequence encoding this CDR3. The chain recombines TRBV7-9 with TRBJ2-5; D possibly uses TRBD1 or TRBD2 (5 bases each). Germline V lookup: CDR1 SEHNR, CDR2 FQNEAQ (reference sequence). The V end was cut by 3 bases, the J end by 0 bases, with 8 bases between. This CDR3 spans 14 amino acids. The CDR3 nucleotides are TGTGCCAGCAGCTTGGGGGAGTACCAAGAGACCCAGTACTTC. It encodes CASSLGEYQETQYF.

V gene TRBV5-1 combines with J gene TRBJ2-7; D is unclear. Trimming left V 4 bases short and J 2 bases short, with 10 bases between. The germline V gene has CDR1 SGHRS and CDR2 YFSETQ. The CDR3 runs 13 residues. DNA for the CDR3: TGCGCCAGCAGCATCAGCTCAGCCTACGAGCAGTACTTC. This translates into CASSISSAYEQYF. The full variable domain, completed using reference TRBV5-1 and TRBJ2-7, is KAGVTQTPRYLIKTRGQQVTLSCSPISGHRSVSWYQQTPGQGLQFLFEYFSETQRNKGNFPGRFSGRQFSNSRSEMNVSTLELGDSALYLCASSISSAYEQYFGPGTRLTVT.

This clone was picked up a small number of times. The chain joins TRBV19 to TRBJ2-3, with D maybe TRBD1 (6 bases). This CDR3 spans 15 amino acids. CDR1 and CDR2 (germline): LNHDA, SQIVND (reference sequence). V was pared by 9 bases and J by 2 bases, with 18 bases between. The CDR3 region has the DNA TGTGCCAGCCAAAGGACAGCTGGGCACACAGATACGCAGTATTTT. Encoded protein: CASQRTAGHTDTQYF.

This clone was detected only a few times. V gene TRBV18 combines with J gene TRBJ2-5; perhaps TRBD1 as D (6 bases). Germline CDR1 KGHSH, CDR2 LQKENI. The CDR3 contains 16 residues. Trimming removed 0 bases at V and 3 bases at J, with 14 bases between. Here the CDR3 DNA reads TGTGCCAGCTCACCACCGTCCGGCAGGGGAAAAGAGACCCAGTACTTC. As protein: CASSPPSGRGKETQYF.

A few counts support this clone. The rearrangement joins TRBV14 to TRBJ2-2, with a tentative D call TRBD1 (6 bases). Per germline, CDR1 SGHDN and CDR2 FVKESK. This CDR3 has 16 amino acids. Trimming removed 5 bases from V and 7 bases from J, with 20 bases in between. CDR3 in amino acids: CASSARGGMRGGELFF. The CDR3 coding sequence is TGTGCCAGCAGCGCCCGAGGGGGAATGAGGGGCGGGGAGCTGTTTTTT.

J is TRBJ2-7 and V is TRBV9; D may be TRBD1 or TRBD2 (6 bases each). Trimming pared 0 bases from V and 2 bases from J, leaving 21 bases between. Germline assignment: CDR1 SGDLS and CDR2 YYNGEE. The CDR3 runs 18 residues. CDR3 in DNA: TGTGCCAGCAGCGTAGATCCCGGGGGCGGTAGCGGAGCCTACGAGCAGTACTTC. This gives the protein CASSVDPGGGSGAYEQYF.

In this sample, this clone turned up a few times. This sequence joins TRBV7-9 and TRBJ2-1; 10 bases are a match to TRBD2. The CDR3 covers 15 residues. The J segment lost 8 bases and the V segment lost 3 bases, leaving 7 bases of the junction unmatched. The germline V gene encodes CDR1 SEHNR and CDR2 FQNEAQ (reference sequence). The CDR3 reads CASSLRGLAVDEQFF. In nucleotides, the CDR3 is TGTGCCAGCAGCTTGCGAGGACTAGCGGTGGATGAGCAGTTCTTC.

The rearrangement joins TRBV10-2 to TRBJ1-2; D call uncertain. The CDR3 is 12 amino acids. Per germline, CDR1 WSHSY and CDR2 SAAADI. Trimming took off 4 bases at V and 4 bases at J, with 7 bases between the two ends. The CDR3 coding sequence is TGCGCCAGCAGTGGGACTTCCTATGGCTACACCTTC. It is translated as CASSGTSYGYTF.

The rearrangement links TRBV28 to TRBJ2-5, with 11 bases aligning to TRBD2. Trimming took 5 bases from V and 3 from J; bases not matched to a gene: 8. This CDR3 is built from 16 residues. CDR1 and CDR2 from the germline V gene are MDHEN and SYDVKM. In nucleotides, the CDR3 is TGTGCCAGCAGTACTAGCGGGAGCAAAACTGAAGAGACCCAGTACTTC. It translates to CASSTSGSKTEETQYF.

The chain couples TRBV2 to TRBJ2-3; D may be TRBD2 (6 bases). CDR3 length: 18 residues. V dropped 0 bases and J dropped 2 bases, with 18 bases sitting between them. The germline V gene has CDR1 SNHLY and CDR2 FYNNEI. The CDR3 region is CASSEARFTGVNTDTQYF. The CDR3 region has the DNA TGTGCCAGCAGTGAAGCTCGGTTTACGGGGGTAAACACAGATACGCAGTATTTT.

CDR3 DNA sequence: TGTGCCAGACCAGGGACTAGCGGAGATACGCAGTATTTT. Translated: CARPGTSGDTQYF. The rearrangement joins TRBV2 to TRBJ2-3; 11 bases match TRBD2. J lost 5 bases, V lost 9 bases, and 4 bases had no gene match. CDR1 is SNHLY and CDR2 is FYNNEI in the germline V gene. The CDR3 runs to 13 residues.

This rearrangement joins TRBV28 to TRBJ2-6; D may be TRBD1 (5 bases). This CDR3 has 15 residues. The V end was cut by 3 bases, the J end by 4 bases, with 10 bases between. CDR1 is MDHEN and CDR2 is SYDVKM in the germline V gene. The CDR3 region is CASSFQGSGANVLTF. The CDR3 bases are TGTGCCAGCAGTTTCCAGGGTTCCGGGGCCAACGTCCTGACTTTC.

This clone was recorded once. J is TRBJ2-7 and V is TRBV9; D is ambiguous. CDR3 length equals 15 residues. Germline CDR1 SGDLS, CDR2 YYNGEE. V lost 1 base and J lost 2, with 13 bases in between. CDR3 nucleotides: TGTGCCAGCAGCGTAAGTGCTGGTTATCCCTACGAGCAGTACTTC. Translation gives CASSVSAGYPYEQYF.

The chain employs TRBV10-3 and TRBJ2-5; a weak D match, TRBD2 (5 bases). There are 15 residues in the CDR3. The germline V gene encodes CDR1 ENHRY and CDR2 SYGVKD. V was pared by 3 bases and J by 4 bases, with 15 bases between. This CDR3 is CAISDLRGLGETQYF. The CDR3 bases are TGTGCCATCAGTGATCTTCGGGGATTAGGAGAGACCCAGTACTTC.

The rearrangement links TRBV28 to TRBJ1-1; a weak D match, TRBD1 (5 bases). CDR3 size: 13 residues. Trimming stripped 8 bases from V and 0 bases from J, with 10 bases between. Germline CDR1 is MDHEN and CDR2 is SYDVKM. The CDR3 is CASHRSMNTEAFF. Written as DNA, the CDR3 is TGTGCCAGCCACAGGTCTATGAACACTGAAGCTTTCTTT. Full variable domain (rest looked up from reference TRBV28 and TRBJ1-1): DVKVTQSSRYLVKRTGEKVFLECVQDMDHENMFWYRQDPGLGLRLIYFSYDVKMKEKGDIPEGYSVSREKKERFSLILESASTNQTSMYLCASHRSMNTEAFFGQGTRLTVV.

This chain links TRBV7-9 with TRBJ1-1, with unresolved D. V was trimmed by 4 bases and J by 3 bases, leaving 18 bases between them. CDR1 and CDR2 from the germline V gene are SEHNR and FQNEAQ (reference sequence). The CDR3 is made up of 16 amino acids. Written as DNA, the CDR3 is TGTGCCAGCAGCTCAGGACGGAGGTTTGAGTACACTGAAGCTTTCTTT. Protein sequence: CASSSGRRFEYTEAFF.

CDR3 in amino acids: CARPGTGTCEQYF. The CDR3 nucleotides are TGTGCCAGACCCGGGACAGGTACCTGCGAGCAGTACTTC. J is TRBJ2-7 and V is TRBV2, with 8 bases lining up with TRBD1. CDR3 length: 13 amino acids. The V segment lost 9 bases and the J segment 6 bases; nucleotides outside the gene matches: 10. CDR1 and CDR2 (germline): SNHLY, FYNNEI.

CDR3 loop: CASSQKHVNNYGYTF. CDR3 DNA sequence: TGTGCCAGTAGTCAGAAACACGTAAATAACTATGGCTACACCTTC. V is TRBV19 and J is TRBJ1-2; D remains unclear. The germline V gene has CDR1 LNHDA and CDR2 SQIVND (reference sequence). Trimming cost V 5 bases and J 1 base, with 14 bases left between them. The CDR3 is 15 residues long.

The J gene is TRBJ1-3, the V gene TRBV18; tentative D call: TRBD1 (6 bases). Deletions cut 3 bases from V and 0 bases from J, with 12 bases between. The CDR3 sequence is 16 residues long. Germline CDR1 is KGHSH and CDR2 is LQKENI. The CDR3: CASSPTGLNSGNTIYF. The CDR3 nucleotides read TGTGCCAGCTCACCGACAGGATTAAACTCTGGAAACACCATATATTTT.

Regarding this clone: At the DNA level, this CDR3 is encoded by other sequences in the same sample as well. The V and J genes are TRBV28 and TRBJ2-3; D is unresolved. V lost 5 bases, J lost 2 bases, and 8 bases lay in between. The CDR3 spans 13 residues. From germline, CDR1 is MDHEN and CDR2 SYDVKM. This CDR3 is CASSLRSTDTQYF. CDR3 DNA: TGTGCCAGCAGTCTACGCTCCACAGATACGCAGTATTTT.

In its sample, this clone was seen once. This sequence joins TRBV11-2 and TRBJ2-3; 9 bases are a match to TRBD2. There are 15 residues in the CDR3. The germline gives CDR1 SGHAT, CDR2 FQNNGV. V shed 6 bases, J shed 0 bases, and the junction held 4 bases outside the gene matches. CDR3 sequence reads: CASSPLAGSTDTQYF. DNA of the CDR3: TGTGCCAGCAGTCCCCTAGCGGGAAGCACAGATACGCAGTATTTT.

CDR3: CASSIPDIRYCEQFF. CDR3 DNA: TGTGCCAGTAGTATCCCGGACATACGATACTGTGAGCAGTTCTTC. The chain recombines TRBV19 with TRBJ2-1, with D perhaps TRBD1 (5 bases). V was clipped by 3 bases and J by 9 bases, with 18 bases between them. CDR3 size: 15 residues. CDR1 is LNHDA, CDR2 SQIVND, per germline (reference sequence).

This clone was seen just once. The chain employs TRBV28 and TRBJ2-7; 8 nucleotides line up with TRBD2. The trim removed 6 bases at V and 4 bases at J, leaving 8 bases unmatched. CDR1 is MDHEN, CDR2 SYDVKM, per germline. CDR3 length equals 14 residues. Here the CDR3 reads CASRRAGVGYEQYF. The CDR3 nucleotides are TGTGCCAGCAGAAGAGCGGGAGTCGGGTACGAGCAGTACTTC.

The chain uses TRBV5-1 and TRBJ1-1; 7 nucleotides align to TRBD1. There are 14 residues in the CDR3. V was pared by 4 bases and J by 0 bases, with 3 bases of the junction left unmatched. CDR1 and CDR2 from the germline V gene are SGHRS and YFSETQ. CDR3 in amino acids: CASSMGQMNTEAFF. The CDR3 DNA sequence: TGCGCCAGCAGCATGGGACAGATGAACACTGAAGCTTTCTTT. Using reference TRBV5-1 and TRBJ1-1 for the parts outside the CDR3, the full variable domain is KAGVTQTPRYLIKTRGQQVTLSCSPISGHRSVSWYQQTPGQGLQFLFEYFSETQRNKGNFPGRFSGRQFSNSRSEMNVSTLELGDSALYLCASSMGQMNTEAFFGQGTRLTVV.

The CDR3 spells CASSFLGLGRESSVAEQFF. In DNA, the CDR3 is TGTGCCAGCAGCTTTTTAGGGCTAGGGCGGGAGAGCTCCGTTGCTGAGCAGTTCTTC. The chain links TRBV7-3 to TRBJ2-1; 7 bases match TRBD2. J gave up 9 bases and V 3 bases, and 23 bases lay outside the gene matches. This CDR3 has 19 amino acids. CDR1 and CDR2 from the germline V gene are SGHTA and FQGTGA.

The rearrangement links TRBV6-6 to TRBJ2-1, with 8 bases that match TRBD1. Trimming took 4 bases from V and 6 from J; bases not matched to a gene: 8. CDR1 is MNHNY, CDR2 SVGAGI, per germline (reference sequence). This CDR3 region has 15 residues. The CDR3 nucleotides are TGTGCCAGCAGTTTCACGACAGGGGTGGGCAATGAGCAGTTCTTC. Protein: CASSFTTGVGNEQFF.

DNA for the CDR3: TGTGCCAGCAGCATAGGGACAGGGGGCGGTCAGCCCCAGCATTTT. Its translation is CASSIGTGGGQPQHF. The rearrangement joins TRBV7-8 to TRBJ1-5; TRBD1 aligns across 12 bases. Germline V lookup: CDR1 SGHVS, CDR2 FQNEAQ. The CDR3 loop spans 15 amino acids. V lost 5 bases to trimming and J lost 6 bases; unmatched junction nucleotides: 5. Complete variable domain (other parts from reference TRBV7-8 and TRBJ1-5): GAGVSQSPRYKVAKRGQDVALRCDPISGHVSLFWYQQALGQGPEFLTYFQNEAQLDKSGLPSDRFFAERPEGSVSTLKIQRTQQEDSAVYLCASSIGTGGGQPQHFGDGTRLSIL.

V and J are TRBV28 and TRBJ2-7, with TRBD1 matching 10 bases. V lost 6 bases to trimming and J lost 3 bases; unmatched junction nucleotides: 11. Germline V gene sequence: CDR1 MDHEN, CDR2 SYDVKM. This CDR3 comprises 16 residues. The CDR3 nucleotides are TGTGCCAGCAGACCGACTCCGGGACAGGGGTACTACGAGCAGTACTTC. This sequence encodes CASRPTPGQGYYEQYF.